This T cell receptor beta chain comes out of a study of Graves' ophthalmopathy and Graves' hyperthyroidism. Stable hyperthyroidism was defined by absence of ophthalmopathy within 18 months of follow-up. PBMCs were isolated by Ficoll-Paque density gradient centrifugation, using approximately 10 ml of fresh peripheral blood as the starting material. This CDR3 comprises 14 residues. CDR1 and CDR2 (germline): DFQATT, SNEGSKA (reference sequence). V gave up 6 bases and J gave up 11 bases; unmatched junction bases: 11. RNA served as the template for amplifying TCR beta CDR3 regions. A first-round RT-PCR used HTBI primers, followed by a second-round multiplex PCR. TCRdb reprocessed the multiplex PCR reads with MiXCR, giving one entry per CDR3 protein. The sample yields 400,000 or so distinct CDR3 sequences, over 15% seen once.

This sequence joins TRBV20-1 and TRBJ1-6; TRBD1 agrees at 9 bases. Material for sequencing was peripheral blood. The clonotype comes from a woman younger than 35 with stable Graves' hyperthyroidism. CDR3 nucleotides: TGCAGTGCACCGGGACAGGGAGAGTACCCACCCCTCCACTTT. Residues: CSAPGQGEYPPLHF.